This T cell receptor beta chain was observed in a study of shared clonotypes between healthy human individuals (dated by TCRdb to 2018 to 2020). Study-wide context: The cohort comprised two women and three men aged 18 to 49 years. The study deeply sequenced blood TCR repertoires of five healthy adults to estimate repertoire size and the extent of clonotype sharing between individuals. To increase sequencing depth and limit assay-specific biases, TCR repertoire library preparation and sequencing were carried out by different laboratories using diverse techniques. For each donor, CD4 naive and CD4 memory were each given three plates, CD8 naive was given two plates, and CD8 memory was given one plate. Between about 0.8 and 9 billion PBMCs per donor were obtained by leukapheresis. Overall results and qualifications from the work: Larger estimated clonotype richness was generally found for naive subsets than for memory subsets. Compared with non-shared clonotypes, clonotypes shared by all four sorted-subset donors had higher generation probabilities. Even with the large sequencing depth, rarefaction of the sorted-subset datasets indicated that sequencing was incomplete. Sampling was limited to blood, and TCR repertoires in tissue likely differ from TCR repertoires in blood. Across four donors, roughly 5% of naive CD4, more than 3% of naive CD8, roughly 2.2% of memory CD4, and over 0.35% of memory CD8 clonotypes were shared. The small number of donors limited the genetic and exposure-history diversity represented. Pairwise subsampling indicated that sequencing depth was expected to affect the degree of clonotype sharing among donors.

Healthy HIV-negative adults with no recently reported acute infections or vaccinations were included as donors. Every donor was a Caucasian adult living in Nashville, Tennessee, USA. Magnetic negative selection was used to enrich CD4+ T cells, after which naive cells were positively selected on CD45RA and the negative fraction became the memory subset. Blood was obtained by leukapheresis, after which PBMCs were separated by Ficoll-Histopaque density gradient centrifugation and cryopreserved in liquid nitrogen vapor phase. Analytical flow cytometry was used to check the purity and quantity of every magnetically sorted T cell population. Genomic DNA was isolated from each sorted fraction and quantified by UV absorbance on a Nanodrop 2000c. Using the deep immunoSEQ assay, multiplex PCR amplified TCR CDR3 regions from genomic DNA. Extracted genomic DNA from each cell subset was distributed evenly across all wells of several immunoSEQ 96-well plates, and each plate was treated as a replicate. For sorted subsets, 200 to 250 ng of genomic DNA, equivalent to 25,000 to 35,000 T cell genomes, went into each replicate PCR. Purified libraries were quantified with a Qubit 3.0 fluorometer, sized on a Bioanalyzer 2100, and re-quantified with the KAPA Library Quantification kit. A separate single-read 150-cycle Illumina NextSeq 550 flow cell was used to sequence each immunoSEQ 96-well plate. For the original study's pipeline: Because the immunoSEQ output included only junctional sequences and no quality scores, the filtering could not be the same as the filtering used for full-length reads. To assign V/J genes and CDR3, sequences were annotated using PyIR, a Python wrapper for IgBLAST v1.9, with IMGT germline references. Any read was removed if the V/J assignment was weak (E-value above 1e-6), the CDR3 was missing, or the read contained stop codons, out-of-frame junctions, or ambiguous translated residues. V3J clonotypes were defined by identical inferred V gene, J gene, and CDR3 amino acid sequence. Percentage overlap between repertoires was calculated by dividing the number of shared unique clonotypes by the size of the smaller repertoire. Three approaches were used to assess repertoire richness: RTK rarefaction, the Chao1 estimator, and Recon v2.1 estimates of unobserved clonotypes. Generation probabilities for all TCRbeta clonotypes obtained by the gDNA method from a handful of donors were computed using OLGA. TCRdb mirrors the immuneACCESS table, restricted to in-frame sequences. Some clones are absent from its copies; in checked studies, under half trace to an unresolved V gene, and the reason for the others is unknown. V and J calls plus clone size are reproduced from that table; the DNA served to infer D and trimming. Across this sample there are roughly 2.2 million clones, with about 90% seen only once. 0.3% to 0.4% of the sample rests with the top ten.

For this clone: Which antigen it targets is not known. There are no base qualities to consult, and no much larger clone falls within one base.

V is reduced by 0 bases and J by 4 bases, leaving a spacing of 10 bases between them. In the germline V gene, CDR1 corresponds to SGDLS and CDR2 to YYNGEE. The CDR3 starts with the cysteine, ends with the phenylalanine, and has 14 residues. CDR3 DNA is the only sequence kept; it has 42 bases, read in frame from the first base. The V gene is TRBV9 and the J gene is TRBJ1-1, with no confident D gene call. What was sequenced was naive CD4+ T cells from PBMCs. The cell subset or site tag for this specimen amounts to: CD45RA+ positively selected. The clonotype comes from a man aged 18 to 35 in good health. Some clones in this sample may be carry-over from other donors' samples. CDR3 protein: CASSVDGYGTEAFF. DNA sequence: TGTGCCAGCAGCGTAGACGGGTACGGCACTGAAGCTTTCTTT.